This T cell receptor (beta chain) was obtained from a study of shared clonotypes between healthy human individuals. Using immunoSEQ multiplex PCR, the repertoire was profiled, and TCRdb retains in-frame clones only, with some absent. This repertoire shows 400,000 to 600,000 clones, nearly 80% found once; its top ten account for approximately 13%. This CDR3 has 17 residues. V gave up 4 bases and J gave up 0 bases; unmatched junction bases: 11. Germline V gives CDR1 MNHEY, CDR2 SMNVEV (reference sequence). Sample: PBMCs. The V and J genes are TRBV27 and TRBJ1-1; 7 bases line up with TRBD1. This clonotype was obtained from a woman in her forties in good health. Some clones in this sample may be carry-over from other donors' samples. The CDR3: CASSSLARGGMNTEAFF. CDR3 nucleotide sequence: TGTGCCAGCAGTTCCCTCGCCAGGGGGGGCATGAACACTGAAGCTTTCTTT.